This TCR beta chain stems from a study of T cell responses to AZD1222 COVID-19 vaccine. Study details: Second-dose schedules of about 4 or about 12 weeks were combined.

Details on this clone: The antigen remains unidentified.

The study's findings and limits: There were mostly white British donors and more females than males, and clonal diversity was possibly underestimated. Only five to seven AZD1222 recipients were seropositive at baseline. Spike-specific TCR breadth and depth rose after two AZD1222 doses.

Generated by immunoSEQ multiplex PCR, the TCRdb table keeps only in-frame clones and is missing some. The table lists about 140,000 clones, around 89% of them singletons. V lost 3 bases to trimming and J lost 3 bases, with 10 bases between them. The CDR3 is made up of 14 amino acids. The germline gives CDR1 SGHNT, CDR2 YYREEE (reference sequence). Source: peripheral blood, taken on day 0 of AZD1222 vaccination. This rearrangement joins TRBV5-4 to TRBJ2-1, with D perhaps matching TRBD2 (6 bases). The receptor comes from an adult in good health. CDR3 in DNA: TGTGCCAGCAGCTCTTCGACTAGCTACAATGAGCAGTTCTTC. This codes for CASSSSTSYNEQFF.